These T cell receptor beta chains were read from a single sample in a study of blood T cell repertoires in COVID-19. Only in-frame clones appear in the TCRdb table, and some are missing; sequencing was by immunoSEQ multiplex PCR. This table has tens of thousands of clones, just over 85% appearing once. The material sequenced was peripheral blood. Receptors originate from a middle-aged man with acute or convalescent COVID-19. Both conserved end residues are part of each CDR3. D genes are given only for firm matches. Not every row has a clone size; where given, it reads once, few, many or a size class.

J: TRBJ2-7
size: NA
V: TRBV7-6
D: NA
CDR3: CASSLGREVPYEQYF
DNA: TGTGCCAGCAGCTTAGGCAGGGAAGTACCCTACGAGCAGTACTTC

J: TRBJ2-3
size: NA
V: TRBV4-1
D: NA
CDR3: CASSPTLEDTQYF
DNA: TGCGCCAGCAGCCCAACTCTAGAGGATACGCAGTATTTT

J: TRBJ1-1
size: NA
V: TRBV5-6
D: NA
CDR3: CASSLGVEAFF
DNA: TGTGCCAGCAGCTTAGGGGTCGAAGCTTTCTTT

J: TRBJ1-2
size: NA
V: TRBV6-1
D: TRBD1
CDR3: CASSEGTGNNYGYTF
DNA: TGTGCCAGCAGTGAAGGGACAGGAAACAACTATGGCTACACCTTC

J: TRBJ1-5
size: NA
V: TRBV28
D: NA
CDR3: CASSYPSSRDFRF
DNA: TGTGCCAGCAGTTACCCGAGTTCCCGGGACTTTCGTTTT

J: TRBJ2-5
size: NA
V: TRBV9
D: TRBD2
CDR3: CASSEGASGGAGETQYF
DNA: TGTGCCAGCAGCGAGGGTGCTAGCGGGGGGGCGGGCGAGACCCAGTACTTC

J: TRBJ1-6
size: few
V: TRBV9
D: TRBD1
CDR3: CASSPGQGFSPLHF
DNA: TGTGCCAGCAGCCCAGGACAGGGTTTCTCACCCCTCCACTTT

J: TRBJ1-4
size: NA
V: TRBV2
D: NA
CDR3: CASSEMGSLDEKLFF
DNA: TGTGCCAGCAGTGAAATGGGCAGTTTGGATGAAAAACTGTTTTTT

J: TRBJ1-4
size: NA
V: TRBV6-5
D: NA
CDR3: CASSYSEGEKLFF
DNA: TGTGCCAGCAGTTACTCCGAGGGTGAAAAACTGTTTTTT

J: TRBJ1-5
size: NA
V: TRBV19
D: NA
CDR3: CASSIGSARGSNQPQHF
DNA: TGTGCCAGTAGTATAGGGTCAGCCCGGGGGAGCAATCAGCCCCAGCATTTT

J: TRBJ2-7
size: NA
V: TRBV28
D: TRBD2
CDR3: CASIPMTIAGDGDEQYF
DNA: TGTGCCAGCATTCCCATGACTATAGCGGGAGACGGAGACGAGCAGTACTTC

J: TRBJ2-3
size: many
V: TRBV9
D: NA
CDR3: CASSASTDTQYF
DNA: TGTGCCAGCAGCGCTAGCACAGATACGCAGTATTTT

J: TRBJ1-3
size: NA
V: TRBV4-2
D: NA
CDR3: CASSQDRTTSGNTIYF
DNA: TGTGCCAGCAGCCAAGATAGGACAACCTCAGGAAACACCATATATTTT

J: TRBJ2-7
size: NA
V: TRBV2
D: TRBD2
CDR3: CASSVTGAGYEQYF
DNA: TGTGCCAGCAGTGTAACGGGAGCGGGATACGAGCAGTACTTC

J: TRBJ1-2
size: few
V: TRBV10-1
D: NA
CDR3: CASSASIGYGYTF
DNA: TGCGCCAGCAGTGCGAGCATCGGCTATGGCTACACCTTC

J: TRBJ1-2
size: NA
V: TRBV19
D: NA
CDR3: CASSSQGNGYTF
DNA: TGTGCCAGTAGTTCACAGGGAAATGGCTACACCTTC

J: TRBJ1-6
size: NA
V: TRBV9
D: NA
CDR3: CASSPQGGGRVWSPLHF
DNA: TGTGCCAGCAGCCCTCAAGGCGGGGGTAGGGTATGGTCACCCCTCCACTTT

J: TRBJ1-1
size: NA
V: TRBV2
D: TRBD1
CDR3: CASSSQGAWNTEAFF
DNA: TGTGCCAGCAGTAGTCAGGGGGCTTGGAACACTGAAGCTTTCTTT

J: TRBJ2-1
size: NA
V: TRBV9
D: TRBD2
CDR3: CASSAASGREYNEQFF
DNA: TGTGCCAGCAGCGCGGCTAGCGGGAGGGAGTACAATGAGCAGTTCTTC

J: TRBJ2-7
size: NA
V: TRBV19
D: TRBD2
CDR3: CASQSSGLSYEQYF
DNA: TGTGCCAGTCAGTCTAGCGGTCTCTCCTACGAGCAGTACTTC

J: TRBJ1-2
size: NA
V: TRBV14
D: NA
CDR3: CASSFNSNYGYTF
DNA: TGTGCCAGCAGTTTCAATTCTAACTATGGCTACACCTTC

J: TRBJ1-5
size: NA
V: TRBV5-1
D: NA
CDR3: CASSLDGNQPQHF
DNA: TGCGCCAGCAGCTTGGACGGGAATCAGCCCCAGCATTTT

J: TRBJ2-3
size: NA
V: TRBV11-3
D: TRBD2
CDR3: CASSTHLAGGSDTQYF
DNA: TGTGCCAGCAGCACGCACTTAGCGGGGGGGTCAGATACGCAGTATTTT

J: TRBJ2-1
size: NA
V: TRBV7-3
D: TRBD2
CDR3: CASSSFSGRLTEQFF
DNA: TGTGCCAGCAGCTCCTTTAGCGGGAGGTTGACCGAGCAGTTCTTC

J: TRBJ2-3
size: NA
V: TRBV7-9
D: TRBD1
CDR3: CASSFRGRSTDTQYF
DNA: TGTGCCAGCAGCTTCAGGGGGCGAAGCACAGATACGCAGTATTTT

J: TRBJ1-1
size: NA
V: TRBV3-1/TRBV3-2
D: TRBD1
CDR3: CASETGAGVRTEAFF
DNA: TGTGCCAGCGAGACAGGGGCGGGGGTACGCACTGAAGCTTTCTTT

J: TRBJ2-2
size: NA
V: TRBV28
D: TRBD1
CDR3: CASSLRQGPTGELFF
DNA: TGTGCCAGCAGCCTCCGACAGGGCCCTACCGGGGAGCTGTTTTTT

J: TRBJ1-2
size: NA
V: TRBV27
D: TRBD1
CDR3: CASSPRDRIYGYTF
DNA: TGTGCCAGCAGTCCGCGGGACAGGATCTATGGCTACACCTTC

J: TRBJ2-2
size: NA
V: TRBV11-3
D: TRBD2
CDR3: CASSPHTGTSWTGELFF
DNA: TGTGCCAGTTCCCCCCATACCGGGACTAGCTGGACCGGGGAGCTGTTTTTT